The sequence of this T cell receptor beta chain was determined in a study of post-analysis software for immune sequencing data. Unique molecular identifiers were carried by the TCR beta cDNA libraries. MiXCR, run by TCRdb on the PCR reads, gives a single entry per CDR3 protein. The sample consists of hundreds of thousands of distinct CDR3 sequences, roughly 35% of them appearing once. The origin of this receptor is a girl aged 10-17 years with multiple sclerosis. Sequenced material: blood.

The DNA for the CDR3 is TGTGCCAGCAGAGACTCGCGACTAGCGGGTTGGGGGACCCAGTACTTC. The encoded protein is CASRDSRLAGWGTQYF. The genes are TRBV28 and TRBJ2-5; 10 bases match TRBD2. Germline loops: CDR1 MDHEN, CDR2 SYDVKM. The trim removed 6 bases at V and 7 bases at J, leaving 14 bases unmatched. The CDR3 loop spans 16 amino acids.